Below are 17 T cell receptor beta chains sequenced from a single sample in a study of OX40 agonist ivuxolimab in advanced cancers. The method was immunoSEQ multiplex PCR; TCRdb's version includes in-frame clones alone and lacks a portion of them. Of fewer than 40,000 clones in the sample, roughly 80% were seen once. The source material was CD4+ or CD8+ T cells sorted from blood, sampled in a trial of the OX40 agonist ivuxolimab. The origin of the receptors is an adult with an advanced solid tumor such as melanoma, head and neck, liver or kidney cancer.

V and J are TRBV6-6 and TRBJ2-5, with D perhaps matching TRBD2 (5 bases). Trimming took off 7 bases at V and 5 bases at J, with 14 bases between the two ends. The CDR3 extends over 13 amino acids. Germline V gives CDR1 MNHNY, CDR2 SVGAGI (reference sequence). CDR3 residues: CASTGQRGETQYF. The CDR3 DNA follows: TGTGCCAGCACAGGTCAGCGAGGGGAGACCCAGTACTTC.

The rearrangement uses TRBV2 and TRBJ2-7; 9 nucleotides agree with TRBD2. Germline loops: CDR1 SNHLY, CDR2 FYNNEI. The CDR3 has 14 residues. CDR3 DNA: TGTGCAGGAGATCGCGGGAGGGCCGCGGACGAGCAGTACTTC. Translating it yields CAGDRGRAADEQYF.

This chain uses TRBV7-2 with TRBJ2-7; 12 bases agree with TRBD1. CDR1 is SGHTA, CDR2 FQGNSA, per germline. J was trimmed by 3 bases and V by 6 bases; bases with no gene match: 6. CDR3 length: 15 amino acids. The CDR3 DNA reads as TGTGCCAGCAGGGGGGGACAGGGGGCGAGCTACGAGCAGTACTTC. Protein sequence: CASRGGQGASYEQYF.

The V gene is TRBV2, the J gene TRBJ2-7, with D unclear. The V and J ends lost 10 bases and 4 bases respectively, with 20 bases between them. CDR1 is SNHLY and CDR2 is FYNNEI in the germline V gene. The CDR3 is 14 amino acids. CDR3: CATEPGISQYEQYF. The CDR3 coding sequence is TGTGCCACTGAGCCAGGTATCTCCCAATACGAGCAGTACTTC.

V and J are TRBV5-1 and TRBJ1-3; the D gene is possibly TRBD1 (6 bases). Germline V gives CDR1 SGHRS, CDR2 YFSETQ. V lost 0 bases to trimming and J lost 0 bases, with 13 bases between them. The CDR3 consists of 17 residues. In DNA, the CDR3 is TGCGCCAGCAGCTTGGGTTCGGGGGCGACCTCTGGAAACACCATATATTTT. Translated, it gives CASSLGSGATSGNTIYF.

This sequence joins TRBV14 and TRBJ2-7; a possible D gene is TRBD1 (6 bases). The CDR3 is 13 amino acids. Deletions cut 9 bases from V and 2 bases from J, with 14 bases between. Looked up from germline, CDR1 is SGHDN and CDR2 is FVKESK. In DNA form, the CDR3 reads TGTGCCAGTGGAACAGGGTGGCCCTACGAGCAGTACTTC. Its translation: CASGTGWPYEQYF.

The genes are TRBV10-2 and TRBJ1-2; D possibly corresponds to TRBD1 (5 bases). This CDR3 is built from 12 residues. Trimming took 8 bases from V and 6 from J, leaving 13 bases between them. Germline V gives CDR1 WSHSY, CDR2 SAAADI. The CDR3 region has the DNA TGCGCCAGCTCCCGACTGGGGGATGGCTACACCTTC. Its translation: CASSRLGDGYTF.

V usage is TRBV28 and J usage is TRBJ1-5; D is ambiguous. The CDR3 is 13 residues long. Germline V gene lookup returns CDR1 MDHEN and CDR2 SYDVKM. Trimming shortened V by 3 bases and J by 0 bases, and 3 bases separated the two germline ends. In nucleotides, the CDR3 is TGTGCCAGCAGTTTGAATAGCAATCAGCCCCAGCATTTT. Encoded protein: CASSLNSNQPQHF.

The chain is built from TRBV5-4 and TRBJ2-5, with 7 bases fitting TRBD2. This CDR3 has 14 residues. Germline V gives CDR1 SGHNT, CDR2 YYREEE (reference sequence). J gave up 2 bases and V 3 bases, and 4 bases lay outside the gene matches. The DNA for the CDR3 is TGTGCCAGCAGCTCCCGGGACTATCAAGAGACCCAGTACTTC. Its translation is CASSSRDYQETQYF.

On this clone itself: At the DNA level, this CDR3 is encoded by other sequences in the same sample as well. CDR3 coding DNA: TGTGCCAGCTCACGCAATCCGGGGGAGACCCAGTACTTC. The encoded protein is CASSRNPGETQYF. The J gene is TRBJ2-5, the V gene TRBV18, with a tentative D call TRBD2 (5 bases). There are 13 residues in the CDR3. V lost 4 bases and J lost 5, with 11 bases in between. Germline assignment: CDR1 KGHSH and CDR2 LQKENI.

The table lists this clone with a few counts. The gene calls are TRBV7-2 and TRBJ1-5; a possible D gene is TRBD1 (6 bases). With 6 bases removed from V and 7 bases from J, the gap between germline ends came to 22 bases. Germline V gene data show CDR1 as SGHTA and CDR2 as FQGNSA. The CDR3 is 16 residues long. CDR3 region: CASRNIQGINAQPQHF. DNA of the CDR3: TGTGCCAGCAGGAATATACAGGGTATTAACGCACAGCCCCAGCATTTT. Drawing the rest from reference TRBV7-2 and TRBJ1-5, the complete variable domain is GAGVSQSPSNKVTEKGKDVELRCDPISGHTALYWYRQSLGQGLEFLIYFQGNSAPDKSGLPSDRFSAERTGGSVSTLTIQRTQQEDSAVYLCASRNIQGINAQPQHFGDGTRLSIL.

The J gene is TRBJ2-6, the V gene TRBV5-4, with TRBD1 identical over 12 bases. The CDR3 spans 17 residues. Germline V gives CDR1 SGHNT, CDR2 YYREEE (reference sequence). The V segment lost 3 bases and the J segment 2 bases; nucleotides outside the gene matches: 3. The CDR3 loop is CASSWGTGGAGANVLTF. CDR3 bases: TGTGCCAGCAGCTGGGGGACAGGGGGCGCTGGGGCCAACGTCCTGACTTTC.

J is TRBJ1-1 and V is TRBV9; TRBD1 might be the D (6 bases). Germline V gives CDR1 SGDLS, CDR2 YYNGEE. V was clipped by 5 bases and J by 0 bases, with 14 bases between them. The CDR3 totals 15 residues. CDR3 protein: CASRKTGSMNTEAFF. The CDR3 coding sequence is TGTGCCAGCAGGAAAACAGGGTCCATGAACACTGAAGCTTTCTTT.

This chain joins TRBV4-1 and TRBJ2-3, with 8 bases aligning to TRBD1. CDR3 length: 15 residues. CDR1 is MGHRA, CDR2 YSYEKL, per germline. With 0 bases clipped from V and 6 bases from J, the junction kept 5 bases outside the gene matches. CDR3 sequence: CASSQDGQGSDTQYF. The CDR3 nucleotides read TGCGCCAGCAGCCAAGATGGACAGGGTTCCGATACGCAGTATTTT.

This clone occurred once. V is TRBV25-1 and J is TRBJ2-7; D is possibly TRBD1 (6 bases). From germline, CDR1 is MGHDK and CDR2 SYGVNS. CDR3 length equals 12 residues. V was cut by 6 bases and J by 7 bases, with 13 bases left in between. CDR3 residues: CASSKQGLEQYF. In nucleotides, the CDR3 is TGTGCCAGCAGCAAACAGGGCCTTGAGCAGTACTTC.

This clone was detected a few times. The rearrangement uses TRBV6-1 and TRBJ1-4; weak D call: TRBD1 (6 bases). V was pared by 6 bases and J by 7 bases, with 18 bases between. This CDR3 spans 15 amino acids. CDR1 is MNHNS and CDR2 is SASEGT in the germline V gene. The DNA of the CDR3 is TGTGCCAGCAGGGACTGGACAGCTCAAGGTGAAAAACTGTTTTTT. It is translated as CASRDWTAQGEKLFF.

This chain uses TRBV28 with TRBJ2-2; 9 bases match TRBD2. From germline, CDR1 is MDHEN and CDR2 SYDVKM. CDR3 length equals 15 residues. V shed 2 bases and J 5 bases; nucleotides not matched to a gene: 3. In nucleotides, the CDR3 is TGTGCCAGCAGTTTAGCGGGAGGGGGAACCGGGGAGCTGTTTTTT. Translating it yields CASSLAGGGTGELFF.